One sample yielded the 17 T cell receptor beta chains listed below, sequenced in a study of blood T cell repertoires in COVID-19. Produced via immunoSEQ multiplex PCR; TCRdb's table is partial and in-frame only. The top ten clones hold more than 20% of a sample with 25,000 to 35,000 clones, 86% of them seen once. The sample consisted of peripheral blood. The receptors here all came from a human donor with active COVID-19. The donor label of this sample is uncertain.

The table lists this clone with a count of one. V usage is TRBV4-1 and J usage is TRBJ2-2; 9 bases line up with TRBD2. Germline values: CDR1 MGHRA, CDR2 YSYEKL. The CDR3 is 17 amino acids. Germline trimming cut 1 base from V and 2 bases from J; bases unmatched to any gene: 5. The CDR3 reads CASSQGYSGRNTGELFF. CDR3 in DNA: TGCGCCAGCAGCCAAGGGTATAGCGGGAGAAACACCGGGGAGCTGTTTTTT.

V gene TRBV20-1 combines with J gene TRBJ2-7; 9 bases are a match to TRBD1. V gave up 3 bases and J gave up 2 bases; unmatched junction bases: 2. From germline, CDR1 is DFQATT and CDR2 SNEGSKA (reference sequence). The CDR3 runs to 13 residues. CDR3: CSASRTGAYEQYF. The CDR3 coding sequence is TGCAGTGCTAGTAGGACAGGGGCCTACGAGCAGTACTTC.

V is TRBV7-3 and J is TRBJ2-1, with D possibly matching TRBD2 (6 bases). CDR1 SGHTA and CDR2 FQGTGA come from the germline V gene. The CDR3 spans 15 residues. Trimming shortened V by 5 bases and J by 6 bases, and 17 bases separated the two germline ends. This CDR3 is CASSQSGGLSNEQFF. The CDR3 DNA is TGTGCCAGCAGCCAAAGTGGGGGGTTATCCAATGAGCAGTTCTTC.

The chain couples TRBV21-1 to TRBJ2-1; TRBD1, as called in the table, went unchecked against the DNA. TRBV21-1 is designated a pseudogene. This CDR3 is built from 15 residues. The CDR3 spells CASSPRGQGYNEQFF. Written as DNA, the CDR3 is TGTGCCAGCAGCCCGCGCGGACAGGGTTACAATGAGCAGTTCTTC.

The chain has TRBV5-1 and TRBJ2-5; 8 bases map to TRBD2. The CDR3 runs 17 residues. Germline-derived CDR1 and CDR2 are SGHRS and YFSETQ. The V gene end was trimmed by 0 bases and the J gene end by 2 bases; junction bases not matched to a gene: 9. The CDR3 is CASSLGVSGAFQETQYF. In DNA, the CDR3 is TGCGCCAGCAGCTTGGGGGTTAGCGGGGCATTTCAAGAGACCCAGTACTTC.

The CDR3 DNA follows: TGCGCCAGCAGCCAAGAACTAGCGGGAGTCTACGAGCAGTACTTC. This translates into CASSQELAGVYEQYF. The genes are TRBV4-3 and TRBJ2-7, with 11 positions matching TRBD2. Looked up from germline, CDR1 is LGHNA and CDR2 is YSLEER. J gave up 3 bases and V 0 bases, and 1 base lay outside the gene matches. This CDR3 is built from 15 residues.

This clone came up a few times. V is TRBV25-1 and J is TRBJ2-7, with D tentatively TRBD1 (6 bases). The CDR3 has 15 amino acids. Germline V gene lookup returns CDR1 MGHDK and CDR2 SYGVNS. Trimming cost V 2 bases and J 7 bases, with 18 bases left between them. The CDR3 here is CASSEIFLGAREQYF. CDR3 nucleotides: TGTGCCAGCAGTGAAATTTTTCTGGGGGCAAGGGAGCAGTACTTC.

This clone was seen a handful of times. The V call is TRBV4-3, the J call TRBJ2-7, with 7 bases identical to TRBD2. Germline V gives CDR1 LGHNA, CDR2 YSLEER. Trimming at V came to 2 bases and at J to 6 bases, leaving 7 bases not matched to a gene. This CDR3 contains 14 residues. CDR3 sequence reads: CASSQLCLAVEQYF. In DNA, the CDR3 is TGCGCCAGCAGCCAACTCTGTCTAGCGGTCGAGCAGTACTTC.

CDR3 residues: CASSQDPSGATYEQYF. CDR3 coding DNA: TGCGCCAGCAGCCAAGATCCTAGCGGGGCAACCTACGAGCAGTACTTC. This chain joins TRBV4-1 and TRBJ2-7; 9 bases are a match to TRBD2. Trimming took 0 bases from V and 2 from J; bases not matched to a gene: 5. This CDR3 has 16 amino acids. The V gene's germline CDR1 is MGHRA and CDR2 YSYEKL.

The chain recombines TRBV5-1 with TRBJ1-1; 8 nucleotides match TRBD1. Germline values: CDR1 SGHRS, CDR2 YFSETQ. Trimming removed 3 bases from V and 1 base from J; junction bases left unmatched: 11. The CDR3 is made up of 17 amino acids. The CDR3 spells CASSSPRTGLGNTEAFF. DNA for the CDR3: TGCGCCAGCAGCTCGCCCCGGACAGGGCTTGGGAACACTGAAGCTTTCTTT.

The chain links TRBV21-1 to TRBJ2-5; the table's D call of TRBD2 was not tested on the DNA. TRBV21-1 is deemed a pseudogene. The length of the CDR3 is 13 residues. In DNA, the CDR3 is TGTGCCACCCTGGGACTAGCGGAGGAGACCCAGTACTTC. This encodes CATLGLAEETQYF.

This chain links TRBV2 with TRBJ2-4; D call uncertain. CDR3 length: 14 amino acids. Trimming stripped 3 bases from V and 0 bases from J, with 6 bases between. Germline loops: CDR1 SNHLY, CDR2 FYNNEI. The CDR3 coding sequence is TGTGCCAGCAGTGATAGTCTAGCCAAAAACATTCAGTACTTC. Its protein is CASSDSLAKNIQYF.

The gene calls are TRBV15 and TRBJ2-2, with TRBD1 identical over 7 bases. V lost 6 bases and J lost 4; bases outside the gene matches: 2. In germline, CDR1 is LNHNV, CDR2 YYDKDF (reference sequence). There are 13 residues in the CDR3. The chain's CDR3 is CATRGQTTGELFF. The CDR3 nucleotides are TGTGCCACCAGGGGACAGACCACCGGGGAGCTGTTTTTT.

The J gene is TRBJ2-2, the V gene TRBV3-1 (or the pseudogene TRBV3-2); TRBD2 agrees at 9 bases. The germline V gene encodes CDR1 LGHDT and CDR2 YNNKEL (reference sequence). V gave up 6 bases and J gave up 4 bases; unmatched junction bases: 6. This CDR3 has 15 amino acids. This CDR3 is CASSPAGGATGELFF. The CDR3 DNA reads as TGTGCCAGCAGTCCAGCGGGGGGCGCCACCGGGGAGCTGTTTTTT.

This clone was seen a handful of times. This chain uses TRBV4-2 with TRBJ2-3; TRBD2 is a possible D gene (5 bases). Germline V CDR1 and CDR2: LGHNA, YNFKEQ. The V end was cut by 4 bases, the J end by 4 bases, with 9 bases between. The CDR3 spans 13 residues. The CDR3 sequence: CASSPGVPDTQYF. CDR3 nucleotide sequence: TGTGCCAGCAGCCCCGGGGTTCCAGATACGCAGTATTTT.

The V call is TRBV23-1, the J call TRBJ2-7; TRBD1 might be the D (6 bases). TRBV23-1 is flagged as an ORF with uncertain function. This CDR3 has 15 residues. The germline V and J ends were trimmed by 0 bases and 5 bases, with 14 bases remaining between them. The CDR3 region is CASSQSSGRGNEQYF. The CDR3, as DNA: TGCGCCAGCAGTCAATCCTCGGGCAGGGGCAACGAGCAGTACTTC.

This clone came up once. The CDR3 region is CASSQEYSLNTEAFF. The CDR3 DNA sequence: TGTGCCAGCAGCCAAGAATACAGTTTGAACACTGAAGCTTTCTTT. The chain joins TRBV3-1 (or the pseudogene TRBV3-2) to TRBJ1-1; no definite D call. The length of the CDR3 is 15 residues. Germline V gene lookup returns CDR1 LGHDT and CDR2 YNNKEL (reference sequence). The V end was cut by 0 bases, the J end by 0 bases, with 8 bases between.